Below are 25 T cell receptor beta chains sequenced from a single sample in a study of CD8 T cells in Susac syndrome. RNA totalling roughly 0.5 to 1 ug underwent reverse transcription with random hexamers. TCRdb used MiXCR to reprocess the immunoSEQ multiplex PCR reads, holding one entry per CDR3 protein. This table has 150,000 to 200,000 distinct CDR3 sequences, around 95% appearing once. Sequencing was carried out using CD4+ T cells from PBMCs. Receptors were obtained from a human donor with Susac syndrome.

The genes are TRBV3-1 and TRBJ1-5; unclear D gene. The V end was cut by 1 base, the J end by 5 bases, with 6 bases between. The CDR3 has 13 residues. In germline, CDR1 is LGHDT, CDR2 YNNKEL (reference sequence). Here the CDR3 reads CASSQAGHQPQHF. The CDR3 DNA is TGTGCCAGCAGCCAAGCGGGCCATCAGCCCCAGCATTTT.

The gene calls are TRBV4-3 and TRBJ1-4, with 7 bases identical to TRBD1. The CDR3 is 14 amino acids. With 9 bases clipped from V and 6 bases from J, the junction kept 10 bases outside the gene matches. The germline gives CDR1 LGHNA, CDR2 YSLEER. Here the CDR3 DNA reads TGCGCCAGTAGCTCCGGCCAGGGGGATGAAAAACTGTTTTTT. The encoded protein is CASSSGQGDEKLFF.

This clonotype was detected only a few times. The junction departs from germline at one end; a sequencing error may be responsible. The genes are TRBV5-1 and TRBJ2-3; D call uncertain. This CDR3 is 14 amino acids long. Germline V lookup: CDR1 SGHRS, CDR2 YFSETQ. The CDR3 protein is CASSFGGSTDTQYF. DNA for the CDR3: TGTGCCAGCAGTTTTGGCGGAAGCACAGATACGCAGTATTTT.

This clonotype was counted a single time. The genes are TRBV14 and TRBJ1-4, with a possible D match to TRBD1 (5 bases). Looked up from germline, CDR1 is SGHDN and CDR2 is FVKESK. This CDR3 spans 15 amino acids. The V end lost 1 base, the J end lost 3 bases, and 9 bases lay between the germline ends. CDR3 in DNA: TGTGCCAGCAGCCAAGGGAGACAGCCTAATGAAAAACTGTTTTTT. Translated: CASSQGRQPNEKLFF.

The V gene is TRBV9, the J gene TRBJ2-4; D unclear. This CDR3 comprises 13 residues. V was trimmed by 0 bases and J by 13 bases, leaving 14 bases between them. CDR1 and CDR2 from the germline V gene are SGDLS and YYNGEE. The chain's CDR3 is CASSVAVESPQYF. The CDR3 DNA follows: TGTGCCAGCAGCGTAGCTGTAGAGAGCCCCCAGTACTTC. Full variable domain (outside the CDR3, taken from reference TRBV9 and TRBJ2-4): DSGVTQTPKHLITATGQRVTLRCSPRSGDLSVYWYQQSLDQGLQFLIQYYNGEERAKGNILERFSAQQFPDLHSELNLSSLELGDSALYFCASSVAVESPQYFGAGTRLSVL.

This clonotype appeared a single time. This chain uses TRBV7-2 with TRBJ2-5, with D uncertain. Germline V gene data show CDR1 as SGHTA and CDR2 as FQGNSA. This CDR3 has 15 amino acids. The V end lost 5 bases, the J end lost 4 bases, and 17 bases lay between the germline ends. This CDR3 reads CASSVTAGQVETQYF. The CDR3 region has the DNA TGTGCCAGCAGCGTTACAGCCGGGCAAGTAGAGACCCAGTACTTC.

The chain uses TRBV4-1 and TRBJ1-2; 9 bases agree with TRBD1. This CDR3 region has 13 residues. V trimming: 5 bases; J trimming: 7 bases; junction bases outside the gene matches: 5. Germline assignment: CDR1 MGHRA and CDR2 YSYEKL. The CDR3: CASSWTGDVGYTF. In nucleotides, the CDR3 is TGCGCCAGCAGCTGGACAGGGGACGTTGGCTACACCTTC.

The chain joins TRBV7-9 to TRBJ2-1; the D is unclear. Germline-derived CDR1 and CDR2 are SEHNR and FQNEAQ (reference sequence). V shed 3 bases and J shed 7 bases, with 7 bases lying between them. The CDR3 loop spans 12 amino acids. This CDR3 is CASSFSRNEQFF. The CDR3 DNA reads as TGTGCCAGCAGCTTCAGTCGTAATGAGCAGTTCTTC.

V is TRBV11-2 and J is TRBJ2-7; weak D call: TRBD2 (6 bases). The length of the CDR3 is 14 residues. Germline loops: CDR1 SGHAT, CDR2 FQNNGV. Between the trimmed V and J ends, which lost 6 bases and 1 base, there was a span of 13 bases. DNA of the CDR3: TGTGCCAGCAGGAGAACTAGCACTTCCTACGAGCAGTACGTC. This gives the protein CASRRTSTSYEQYV.

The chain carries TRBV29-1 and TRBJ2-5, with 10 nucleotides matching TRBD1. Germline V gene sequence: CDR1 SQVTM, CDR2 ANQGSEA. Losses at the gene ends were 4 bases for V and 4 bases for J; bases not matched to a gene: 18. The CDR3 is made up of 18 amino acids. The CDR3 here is CSVVPRTGGWRDLETQYF. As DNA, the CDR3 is TGCAGCGTTGTCCCCAGGACAGGGGGGTGGAGGGATTTAGAGACCCAGTACTTC.

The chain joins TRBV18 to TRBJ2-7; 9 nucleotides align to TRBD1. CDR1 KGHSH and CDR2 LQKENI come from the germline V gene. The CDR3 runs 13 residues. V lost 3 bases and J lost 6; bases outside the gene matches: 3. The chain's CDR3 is CASSPTGGGEQYV. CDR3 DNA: TGTGCCAGCTCACCCACAGGGGGCGGCGAGCAGTACGTC.

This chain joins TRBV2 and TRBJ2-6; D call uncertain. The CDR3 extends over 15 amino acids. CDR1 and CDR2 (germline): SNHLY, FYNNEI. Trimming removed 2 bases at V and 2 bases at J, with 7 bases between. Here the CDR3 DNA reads TGTGCCAGCAGTGAAATGTGGGCTGGGGCCAACGTCCTGACTTTC. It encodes CASSEMWAGANVLTF.

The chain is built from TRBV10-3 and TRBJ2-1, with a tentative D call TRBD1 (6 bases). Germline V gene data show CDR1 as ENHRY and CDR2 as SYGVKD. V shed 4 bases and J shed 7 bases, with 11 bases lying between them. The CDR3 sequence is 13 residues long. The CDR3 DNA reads TGTGCCATCAGTGGGCAGGGGCAGAATGAGCAGTTCTTC. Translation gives CAISGQGQNEQFF.

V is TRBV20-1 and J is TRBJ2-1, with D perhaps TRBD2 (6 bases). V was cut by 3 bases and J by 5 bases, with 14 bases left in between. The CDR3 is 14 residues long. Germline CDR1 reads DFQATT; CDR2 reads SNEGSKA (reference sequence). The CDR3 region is CSAREGRLNNEQFF. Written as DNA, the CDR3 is TGCAGTGCTAGGGAGGGGCGTCTCAACAATGAGCAGTTCTTC.

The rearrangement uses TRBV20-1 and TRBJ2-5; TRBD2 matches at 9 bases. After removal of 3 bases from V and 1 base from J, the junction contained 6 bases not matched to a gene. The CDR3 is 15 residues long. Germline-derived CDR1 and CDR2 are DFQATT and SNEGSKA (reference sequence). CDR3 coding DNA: TGCAGTGCTAGTCGGCTAGCGGGGATCCAAGAGACCCAGTACTTC. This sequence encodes CSASRLAGIQETQYF.

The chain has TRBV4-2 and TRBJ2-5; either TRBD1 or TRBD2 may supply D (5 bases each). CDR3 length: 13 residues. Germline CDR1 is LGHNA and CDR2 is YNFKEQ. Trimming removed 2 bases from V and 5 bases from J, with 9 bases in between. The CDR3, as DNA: TGTGCCAGCAGCCAACCGGGACCGGAGACCCAGTACTTC. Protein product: CASSQPGPETQYF.

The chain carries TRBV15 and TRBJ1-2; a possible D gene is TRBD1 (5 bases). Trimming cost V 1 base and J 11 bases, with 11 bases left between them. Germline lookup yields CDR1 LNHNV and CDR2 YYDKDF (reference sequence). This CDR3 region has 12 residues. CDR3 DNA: TGTGCCACCAGCAGAGCCGGGGGGTTTTACACCTTC. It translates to CATSRAGGFYTF.

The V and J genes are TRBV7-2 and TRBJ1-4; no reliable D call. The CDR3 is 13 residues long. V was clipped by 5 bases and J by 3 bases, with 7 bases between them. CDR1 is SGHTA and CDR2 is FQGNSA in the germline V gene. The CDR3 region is CASSPGANEKLFF. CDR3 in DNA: TGTGCCAGCAGCCCCGGGGCTAATGAAAAACTGTTTTTT.

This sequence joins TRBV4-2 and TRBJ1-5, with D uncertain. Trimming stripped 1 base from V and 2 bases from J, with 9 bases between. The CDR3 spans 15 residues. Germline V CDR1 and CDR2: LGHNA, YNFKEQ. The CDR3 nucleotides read TGTGCCAGCAGCCAAGGAATAGGAGGCAATCAGCCCCAGCATTTT. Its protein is CASSQGIGGNQPQHF.

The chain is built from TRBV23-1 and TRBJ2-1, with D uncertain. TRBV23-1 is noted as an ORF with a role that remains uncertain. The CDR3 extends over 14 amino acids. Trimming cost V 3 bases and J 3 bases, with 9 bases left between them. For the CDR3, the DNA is TGCGCCAGCAGTCAGGTCGAAGGCTACAATGAGCAGTTCTTC. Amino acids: CASSQVEGYNEQFF.

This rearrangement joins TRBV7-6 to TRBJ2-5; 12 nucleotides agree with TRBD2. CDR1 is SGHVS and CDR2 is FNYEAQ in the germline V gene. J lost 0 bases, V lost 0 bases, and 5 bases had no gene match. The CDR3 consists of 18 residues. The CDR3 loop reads CASSLATSGSAYQETQYF. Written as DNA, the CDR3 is TGTGCCAGCAGCTTAGCGACTAGCGGGAGCGCGTACCAAGAGACCCAGTACTTC. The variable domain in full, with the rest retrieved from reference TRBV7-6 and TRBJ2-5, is GAGVSQSPRYKVTKRGQDVALRCDPISGHVSLYWYRQALGQGPEFLTYFNYEAQQDKSGLPNDRFSAERPEGSISTLTIQRTEQRDSAMYRCASSLATSGSAYQETQYFGPGTRLLVL.

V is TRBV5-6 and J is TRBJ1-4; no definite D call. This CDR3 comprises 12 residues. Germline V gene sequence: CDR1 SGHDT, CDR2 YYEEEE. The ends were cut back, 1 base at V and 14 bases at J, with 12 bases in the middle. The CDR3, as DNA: TGTGCCAGCAGCTTGAAACTGACTTCGCTGTTTTTT. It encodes CASSLKLTSLFF.

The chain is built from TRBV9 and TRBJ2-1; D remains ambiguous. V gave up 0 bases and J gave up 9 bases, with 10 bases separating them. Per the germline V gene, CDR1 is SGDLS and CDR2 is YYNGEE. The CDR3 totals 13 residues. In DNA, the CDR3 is TGTGCCAGCAGCGTAGACGTAGGCGGTGAGCAGTTCTTC. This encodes CASSVDVGGEQFF.

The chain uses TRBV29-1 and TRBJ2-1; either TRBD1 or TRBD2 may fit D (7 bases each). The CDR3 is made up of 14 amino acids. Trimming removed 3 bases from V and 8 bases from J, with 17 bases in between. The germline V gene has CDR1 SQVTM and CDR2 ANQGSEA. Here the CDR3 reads CSVEFVRGRDEQFF. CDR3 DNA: TGCAGCGTTGAGTTCGTCAGGGGGAGGGATGAGCAGTTCTTC.

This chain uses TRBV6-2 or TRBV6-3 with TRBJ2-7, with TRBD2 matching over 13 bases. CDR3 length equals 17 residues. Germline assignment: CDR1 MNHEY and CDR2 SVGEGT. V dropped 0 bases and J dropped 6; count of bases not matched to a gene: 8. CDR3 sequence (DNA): TGTGCCAGCAGTTACTCGACTAGCGGGAGGACCAGTCGCGAGCAGTACTTC. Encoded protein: CASSYSTSGRTSREQYF.